This T cell receptor beta chain was sequenced during a study of blood T cell repertoires in COVID-19. This clone was detected a few times. Measured with immunoSEQ multiplex PCR; TCRdb has only the in-frame clones, and not every one. Altogether about 270,000 clones are present, about nine tenths being singletons, with the ten largest covering about 4%. The length of the CDR3 is 18 residues. Germline V lookup: CDR1 SGHTA, CDR2 FQGTGA. J lost 7 bases, V lost 4 bases, and 14 bases had no gene match. Input material: PBMCs or T cells enriched from blood (not recorded which). This chain joins TRBV7-3 and TRBJ2-2, with 11 bases matching TRBD2. The sequence derives from a woman between 25 and 40 years old with acute COVID-19. The CDR3 reads CASSSPFSGRAVIGELFF. In DNA, the CDR3 is TGTGCCAGCAGCTCCCCGTTTAGCGGGAGGGCCGTGATCGGGGAGCTGTTTTTT.